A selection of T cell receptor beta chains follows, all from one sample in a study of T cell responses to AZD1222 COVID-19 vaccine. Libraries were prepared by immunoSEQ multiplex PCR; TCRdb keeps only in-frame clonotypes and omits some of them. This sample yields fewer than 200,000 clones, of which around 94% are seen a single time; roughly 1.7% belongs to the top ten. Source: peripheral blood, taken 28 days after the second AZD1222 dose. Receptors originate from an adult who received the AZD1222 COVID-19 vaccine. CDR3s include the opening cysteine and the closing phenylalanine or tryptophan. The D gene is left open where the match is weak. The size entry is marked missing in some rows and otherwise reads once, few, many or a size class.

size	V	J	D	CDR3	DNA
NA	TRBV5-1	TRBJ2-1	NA	CASSFLGASYNEQFF	TGCGCCAGCAGCTTCTTGGGGGCCAGCTACAATGAGCAGTTCTTC
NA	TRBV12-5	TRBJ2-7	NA	CASGPTGTSFGKQYF	TGTGCTAGTGGCCCCACCGGGACATCGTTCGGCAAGCAGTACTTC
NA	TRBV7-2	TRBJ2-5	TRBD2	CASSFIPSGGPELQETQYF	TGTGCCAGCAGCTTCATTCCTAGCGGGGGGCCCGAGCTCCAAGAGACCCAGTACTTC
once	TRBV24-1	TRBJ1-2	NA	CATSEWGNYGYTF	TGTGCCACCAGTGAGTGGGGGAACTATGGCTACACCTTC
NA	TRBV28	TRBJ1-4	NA	CASSPGKVATNEKLFF	TGTGCCAGCAGTCCAGGGAAGGTCGCAACTAATGAAAAACTGTTTTTT
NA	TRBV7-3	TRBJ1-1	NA	CASSLGSRGSTEAFF	TGTGCCAGCAGCTTGGGATCCAGGGGCTCCACTGAAGCTTTCTTT
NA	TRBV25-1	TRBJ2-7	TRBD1	CASSRNAGQGREYEQYF	TGTGCCAGCAGCCGAAACGCCGGACAGGGGAGGGAGTACGAGCAGTACTTC
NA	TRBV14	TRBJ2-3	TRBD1	CASSLWTGGTDTQYF	TGTGCCAGCAGCCTGTGGACAGGGGGGACAGATACGCAGTATTTT
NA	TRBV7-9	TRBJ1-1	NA	CASSSLVPRNTEAFF	TGTGCCAGCAGCTCCTTGGTTCCCCGGAACACTGAAGCTTTCTTT
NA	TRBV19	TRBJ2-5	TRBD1	CASSIGQGGEETQYF	TGTGCCAGTAGTATCGGACAGGGAGGTGAAGAGACCCAGTACTTC
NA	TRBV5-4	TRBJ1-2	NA	CASSLPNYGYTF	TGTGCCAGCAGCTTGCCCAACTATGGCTACACCTTC
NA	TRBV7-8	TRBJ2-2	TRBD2	CASSLSGVFTGELFF	TGTGCCAGCAGCCTTAGCGGGGTATTCACCGGGGAGCTGTTTTTT
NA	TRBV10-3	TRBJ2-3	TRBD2	CATTSGGSTDTQYF	TGTGCCACCACTAGCGGGGGGAGCACAGATACGCAGTATTTT
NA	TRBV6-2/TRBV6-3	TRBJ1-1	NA	CASSSGPWAEAFF	TGTGCCAGCAGCTCAGGGCCTTGGGCTGAAGCTTTCTTT
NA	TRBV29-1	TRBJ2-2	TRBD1	CSVGQGPTGELFF	TGCAGCGTCGGACAGGGCCCCACCGGGGAGCTGTTTTTT
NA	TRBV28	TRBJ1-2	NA	CASSGGNYGYTF	TGTGCCAGCAGCGGAGGGAACTATGGCTACACCTTC
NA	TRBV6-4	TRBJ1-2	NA	CASRYSVSEAYGYTF	TGTGCCAGCCGCTACTCGGTCAGCGAGGCCTATGGCTACACCTTC
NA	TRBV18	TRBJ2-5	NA	CASSPNQGRETQYF	TGTGCCAGCTCACCTAATCAGGGGCGGGAGACCCAGTACTTC
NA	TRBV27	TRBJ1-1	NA	CASSFRDRESAFF	TGTGCCAGCAGTTTCCGGGACCGGGAATCGGCTTTCTTT
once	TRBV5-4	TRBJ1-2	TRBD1	CVTLNRGSFGYTF	TGTGTTACGCTGAACAGGGGAAGTTTTGGCTACACCTTC
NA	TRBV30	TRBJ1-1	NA	CAWMQVPENTEAFF	TGTGCCTGGATGCAGGTCCCTGAGAACACTGAAGCTTTCTTT
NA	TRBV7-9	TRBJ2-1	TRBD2	CASRERGNVHNEQFF	TGTGCCAGCCGGGAGCGGGGAAACGTCCACAATGAGCAGTTCTTC
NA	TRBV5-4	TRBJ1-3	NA	CASSGRFGDTIYF	TGTGCCAGCAGCGGCAGATTCGGAGACACCATATATTTT
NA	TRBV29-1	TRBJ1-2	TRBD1	CSVSDRVVDYTF	TGCAGCGTATCCGACAGGGTGGTTGACTACACCTTC
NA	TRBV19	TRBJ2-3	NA	CASSIRVYKRGGGTDTQYF	TGTGCCAGTAGTATCCGGGTCTACAAAAGGGGGGGCGGCACAGATACGCAGTATTTT
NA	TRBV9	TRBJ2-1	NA	CASSVQQGSNEQFF	TGTGCCAGCAGCGTCCAGCAGGGGAGCAATGAGCAGTTCTTC
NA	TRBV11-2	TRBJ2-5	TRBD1	CASSLTGGSLQETQYF	TGTGCCAGCAGCTTGACAGGGGGTTCTTTACAAGAGACCCAGTACTTC
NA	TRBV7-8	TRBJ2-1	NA	CASSLDLLYNEQFF	TGTGCCAGCAGCTTAGATCTTTTGTACAATGAGCAGTTCTTC
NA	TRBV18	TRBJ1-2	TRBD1	CASSPDRDYGYTF	TGTGCCAGCTCACCGGACAGGGACTATGGCTACACCTTC
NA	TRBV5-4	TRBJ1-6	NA	CASSFGGGNSPLHF	TGTGCCAGCAGCTTTGGGGGGGGAAATTCACCCCTCCACTTT
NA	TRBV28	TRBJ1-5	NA	CASSASGLGGQPQHF	TGTGCCAGCAGCGCAAGCGGTCTTGGAGGTCAGCCCCAGCATTTT
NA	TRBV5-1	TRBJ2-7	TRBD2	CASSWAAGEHEQYF	TGCGCCAGCAGCTGGGCAGCGGGAGAACACGAGCAGTACTTC
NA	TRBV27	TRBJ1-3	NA	CASTPGFYYLSDDNTIYF	TGTGCCAGCACCCCCGGCTTTTATTACCTTTCAGACGACAACACCATATATTTT
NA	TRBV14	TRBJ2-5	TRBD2	CASSQDQASGSIRETQYF	TGTGCCAGCAGCCAAGATCAGGCTAGCGGGAGCATAAGAGAGACCCAGTACTTC
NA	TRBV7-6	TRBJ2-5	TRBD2	CASSSKLTSGGLETQYF	TGTGCCAGCAGCTCAAAACTGACTAGCGGGGGGTTAGAGACCCAGTACTTC
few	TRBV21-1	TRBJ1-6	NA	CASSNLLEGSSYNSPLHF	TGTGCCAGCAGCAATTTACTTGAGGGGAGCTCCTATAATTCACCCCTCCACTTT
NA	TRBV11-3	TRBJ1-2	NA	CASSLGYWDTGDYGYTF	TGTGCCAGCAGCTTAGGGTACTGGGACACCGGGGACTATGGCTACACCTTC
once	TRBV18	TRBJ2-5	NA	CASSDLGETQYF	TGTGCCAGCTCCGATTTAGGGGAGACCCAGTACTTC
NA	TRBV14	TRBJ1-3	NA	CASSLAAGPFSGNTIYF	TGTGCCAGCAGCCTCGCCGCGGGACCCTTCTCTGGAAACACCATATATTTT
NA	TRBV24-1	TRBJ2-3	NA	CATSGGVWTDTQYF	TGTGCCACCAGTGGGGGGGTCTGGACAGATACGCAGTATTTT
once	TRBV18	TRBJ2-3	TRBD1	CASSPRTGGTDTQYF	TGTGCCAGCTCACCTAGGACAGGGGGCACAGATACGCAGTATTTT
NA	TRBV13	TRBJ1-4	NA	CASSLGSVTNEKLFF	TGTGCCAGCAGCTTAGGCTCGGTTACTAATGAAAAACTGTTTTTT
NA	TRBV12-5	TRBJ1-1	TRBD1	CASATGDTEAFF	TGTGCTAGCGCCACAGGGGACACTGAAGCTTTCTTT
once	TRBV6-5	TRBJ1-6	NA	CASNPGQRNSPLHF	TGTGCCAGTAATCCTGGACAGAGGAATTCACCCCTCCACTTT
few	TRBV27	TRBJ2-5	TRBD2	CASGAGGQGEETQYF	TGTGCCAGCGGAGCGGGAGGTCAGGGGGAAGAGACCCAGTACTTC
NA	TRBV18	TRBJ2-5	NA	CASSPLPTGGQKKETQYF	TGTGCCAGCTCACCACTTCCTACGGGGGGACAGAAGAAAGAGACCCAGTACTTC
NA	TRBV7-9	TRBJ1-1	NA	CASSLKGRAFF	TGTGCCAGCAGCTTGAAGGGGAGAGCTTTCTTT
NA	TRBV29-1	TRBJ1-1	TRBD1	CSVGLGGNTEAFF	TGCAGCGTTGGCCTAGGGGGCAACACTGAAGCTTTCTTT
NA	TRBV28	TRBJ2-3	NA	CASFGRSYTDTQYF	TGTGCCAGCTTTGGGAGGTCTTACACAGATACGCAGTATTTT
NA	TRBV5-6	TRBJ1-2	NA	CASTRRGVYDGYTF	TGTGCCAGCACGCGGCGGGGGGTTTATGATGGCTACACCTTC
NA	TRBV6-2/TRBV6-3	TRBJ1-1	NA	CASSYGPSLNTEAFF	TGTGCCAGCAGTTACGGCCCCTCCCTTAACACTGAAGCTTTCTTT
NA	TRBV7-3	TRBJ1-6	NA	CASSSGADNSPLHF	TGTGCCAGCAGCTCTGGAGCGGATAATTCACCCCTCCACTTT
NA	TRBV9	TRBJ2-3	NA	CASSVGAADTQYF	TGTGCCAGCAGCGTAGGGGCGGCAGATACGCAGTATTTT
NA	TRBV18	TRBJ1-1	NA	CASSHPGTEAFF	TGTGCCAGCTCACACCCGGGCACTGAAGCTTTCTTT
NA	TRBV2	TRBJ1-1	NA	CASSEGHVWTASTEAFF	TGTGCCAGCAGTGAAGGACACGTGTGGACAGCTTCCACTGAAGCTTTCTTT
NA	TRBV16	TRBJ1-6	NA	CASSQHKENSPLHF	TGTGCCAGCAGCCAACATAAAGAGAATTCACCCCTCCACTTT
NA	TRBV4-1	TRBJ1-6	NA	CASSPGQFGSPLHF	TGCGCCAGCAGCCCCGGACAGTTTGGCTCACCCCTCCACTTT
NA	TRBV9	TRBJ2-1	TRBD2	CASSSGLAGFYNEQFF	TGTGCCAGCAGCTCAGGACTAGCGGGGTTTTACAATGAGCAGTTCTTC
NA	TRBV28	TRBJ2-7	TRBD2	CASAIAGGTYEQYF	TGTGCCAGCGCTATAGCGGGGGGGACCTACGAGCAGTACTTC
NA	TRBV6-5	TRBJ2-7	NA	CASSYNTQIYEQYF	TGTGCCAGCAGTTATAATACTCAAATCTACGAGCAGTACTTC